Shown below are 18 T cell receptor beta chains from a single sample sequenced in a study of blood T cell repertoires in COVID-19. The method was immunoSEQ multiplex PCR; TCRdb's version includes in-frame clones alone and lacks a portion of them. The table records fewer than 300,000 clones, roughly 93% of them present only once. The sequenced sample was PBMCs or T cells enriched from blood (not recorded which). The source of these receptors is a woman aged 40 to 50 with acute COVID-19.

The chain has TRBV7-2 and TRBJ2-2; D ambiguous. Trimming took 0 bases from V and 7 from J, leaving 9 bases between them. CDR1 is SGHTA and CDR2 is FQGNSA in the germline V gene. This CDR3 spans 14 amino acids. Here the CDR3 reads CASSLALAFGELFF. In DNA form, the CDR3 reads TGTGCCAGCAGCTTAGCGCTGGCATTCGGGGAGCTGTTTTTT.

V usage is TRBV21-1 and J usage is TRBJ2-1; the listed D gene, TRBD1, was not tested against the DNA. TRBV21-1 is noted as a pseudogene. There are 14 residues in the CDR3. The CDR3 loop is CASSKEVRDNEQFF. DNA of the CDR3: TGTGCCAGCAGCAAAGAGGTCAGGGACAATGAGCAGTTCTTC.

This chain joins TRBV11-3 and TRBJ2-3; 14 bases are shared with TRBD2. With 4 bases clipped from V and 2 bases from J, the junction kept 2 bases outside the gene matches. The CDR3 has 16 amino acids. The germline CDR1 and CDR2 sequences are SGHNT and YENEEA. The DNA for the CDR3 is TGTGCCAGCAGCTCGGGACTAGCGGGAGCCACAGATACGCAGTATTTT. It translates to CASSSGLAGATDTQYF.

CDR3 amino acids: CASSLLGGQPQHF. The CDR3 DNA sequence: TGCGCCAGCAGCTTGTTGGGGGGACAGCCCCAGCATTTT. This rearrangement joins TRBV5-1 to TRBJ1-5; possible D gene TRBD1, 5 bases. Per germline, CDR1 SGHRS and CDR2 YFSETQ. Trimming removed 1 base from V and 7 bases from J, with 9 bases in between. The CDR3 has 13 residues.

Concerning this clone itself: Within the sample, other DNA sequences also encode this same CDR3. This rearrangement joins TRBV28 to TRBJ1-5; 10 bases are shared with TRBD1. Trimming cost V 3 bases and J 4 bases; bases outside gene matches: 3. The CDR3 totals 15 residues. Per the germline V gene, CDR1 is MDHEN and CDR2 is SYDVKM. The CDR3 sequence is CASSFPGQGNQPQHF. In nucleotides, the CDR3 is TGTGCCAGCAGTTTCCCGGGACAGGGGAATCAGCCCCAGCATTTT. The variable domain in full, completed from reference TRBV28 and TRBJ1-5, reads DVKVTQSSRYLVKRTGEKVFLECVQDMDHENMFWYRQDPGLGLRLIYFSYDVKMKEKGDIPEGYSVSREKKERFSLILESASTNQTSMYLCASSFPGQGNQPQHFGDGTRLSIL.

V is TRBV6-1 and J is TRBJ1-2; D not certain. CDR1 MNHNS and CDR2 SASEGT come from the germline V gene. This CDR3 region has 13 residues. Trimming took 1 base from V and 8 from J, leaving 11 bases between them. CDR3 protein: CASSEGRNRGYTF. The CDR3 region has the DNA TGTGCCAGCAGTGAAGGCAGGAATCGCGGCTACACCTTC.

CDR3: CASSEPLQRGVPSYNEQFF. In DNA form, the CDR3 reads TGCGCCAGCAGTGAACCGCTCCAGCGGGGGGTCCCGTCCTACAATGAGCAGTTCTTC. This chain connects TRBV10-1 to TRBJ2-1, with TRBD2 identical over 9 bases. Germline V gives CDR1 WNHNN, CDR2 SYGVQD (reference sequence). V dropped 3 bases and J dropped 1; count of bases not matched to a gene: 13. The CDR3 is made up of 19 amino acids.

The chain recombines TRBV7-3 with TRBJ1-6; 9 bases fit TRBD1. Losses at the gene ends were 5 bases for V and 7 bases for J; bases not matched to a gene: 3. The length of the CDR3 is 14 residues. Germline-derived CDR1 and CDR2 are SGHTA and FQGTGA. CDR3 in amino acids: CASSVDRGNSPLHF. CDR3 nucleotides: TGTGCCAGCAGCGTCGACAGGGGGAATTCACCCCTCCACTTT. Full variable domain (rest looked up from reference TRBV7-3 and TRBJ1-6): GAGVSQTPSNKVTEKGKYVELRCDPISGHTALYWYRQSLGQGPEFLIYFQGTGAADDSGLPNDRFFAVRPEGSVSTLKIQRTERGDSAVYLCASSVDRGNSPLHFGNGTRLTVT.

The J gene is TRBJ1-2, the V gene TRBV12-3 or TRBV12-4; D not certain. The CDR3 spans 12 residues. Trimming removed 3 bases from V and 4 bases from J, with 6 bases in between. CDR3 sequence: CASSFNSYGYTF. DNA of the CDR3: TGTGCCAGCAGTTTTAACAGCTATGGCTACACCTTC.

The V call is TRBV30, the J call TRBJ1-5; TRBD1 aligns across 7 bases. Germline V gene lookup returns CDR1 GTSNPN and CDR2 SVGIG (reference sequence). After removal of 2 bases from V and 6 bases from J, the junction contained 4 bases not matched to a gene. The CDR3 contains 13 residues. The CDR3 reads CAWSTDRAQPQHF. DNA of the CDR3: TGTGCCTGGAGTACCGACAGGGCTCAGCCCCAGCATTTT.

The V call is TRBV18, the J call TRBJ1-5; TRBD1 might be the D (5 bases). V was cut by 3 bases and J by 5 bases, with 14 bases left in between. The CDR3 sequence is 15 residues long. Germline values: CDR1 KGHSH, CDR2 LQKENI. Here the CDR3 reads CASSPWTGEDQPQHF. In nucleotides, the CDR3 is TGTGCCAGCTCACCCTGGACGGGGGAGGATCAGCCCCAGCATTTT.

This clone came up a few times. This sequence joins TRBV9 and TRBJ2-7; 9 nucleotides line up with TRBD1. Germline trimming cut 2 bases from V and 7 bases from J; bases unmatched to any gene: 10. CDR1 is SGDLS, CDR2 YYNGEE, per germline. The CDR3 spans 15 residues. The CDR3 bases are TGTGCCAGCAGCGTCACGGGACAGGGTTTTACGGAGCAGTACTTC. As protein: CASSVTGQGFTEQYF.

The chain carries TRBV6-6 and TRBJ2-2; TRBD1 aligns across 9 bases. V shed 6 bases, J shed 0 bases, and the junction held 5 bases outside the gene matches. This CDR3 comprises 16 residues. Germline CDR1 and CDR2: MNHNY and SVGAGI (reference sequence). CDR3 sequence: CASSPTGGSNTGELFF. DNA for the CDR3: TGTGCCAGCAGCCCCACAGGGGGCTCGAACACCGGGGAGCTGTTTTTT.

In DNA form, the CDR3 reads TGTGCCAGCAGGGGACAGGGGGTTCGGGGTGAAGCTTTCTTT. It yields the protein CASRGQGVRGEAFF. This chain links TRBV28 with TRBJ1-1; 11 bases match TRBD1. Germline V lookup: CDR1 MDHEN, CDR2 SYDVKM. The ends lost 6 bases at V and 7 bases at J; junction bases unmatched: 7. The length of the CDR3 is 14 residues.

The CDR3 DNA reads TGTGCCAGCAGCTTTGGATCGGGTGGGAACACTGAAGCTTTCTTT. Its translation is CASSFGSGGNTEAFF. V and J are TRBV7-6 and TRBJ1-1; D remains ambiguous. Germline V gene sequence: CDR1 SGHVS, CDR2 FNYEAQ. The CDR3 sequence is 15 residues long. Trimming removed 3 bases from V and 1 base from J, with 12 bases in between. Full variable domain (missing parts from reference TRBV7-6 and TRBJ1-1): GAGVSQSPRYKVTKRGQDVALRCDPISGHVSLYWYRQALGQGPEFLTYFNYEAQQDKSGLPNDRFSAERPEGSISTLTIQRTEQRDSAMYRCASSFGSGGNTEAFFGQGTRLTVV.

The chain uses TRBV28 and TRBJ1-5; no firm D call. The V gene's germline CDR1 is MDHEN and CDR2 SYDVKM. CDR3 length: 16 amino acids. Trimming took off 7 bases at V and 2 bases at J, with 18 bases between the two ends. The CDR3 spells CASKNAEGSGNQPQHF. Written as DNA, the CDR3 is TGTGCCAGCAAGAACGCGGAGGGAAGTGGCAATCAGCCCCAGCATTTT.

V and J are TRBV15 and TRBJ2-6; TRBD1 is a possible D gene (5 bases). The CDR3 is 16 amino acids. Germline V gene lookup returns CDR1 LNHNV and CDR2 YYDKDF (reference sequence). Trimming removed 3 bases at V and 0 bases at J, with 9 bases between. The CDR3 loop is CATSSMTASGANVLTF. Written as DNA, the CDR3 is TGTGCCACCAGCAGCATGACAGCCTCTGGGGCCAACGTCCTGACTTTC.

The CDR3 is CASSQVVSSAYEQYF. In DNA form, the CDR3 reads TGCGCCAGCAGCCAAGTGGTTTCTAGCGCCTACGAGCAGTACTTC. The chain uses TRBV4-1 and TRBJ2-7; tentatively, D is TRBD2 (6 bases). This CDR3 has 15 residues. V lost 1 base and J 2 bases, leaving 12 bases between the germline ends. The germline V gene has CDR1 MGHRA and CDR2 YSYEKL.